A selection of T cell receptor beta chains follows, all from one sample in a study of T cells after posttransplantation cyclophosphamide. The method was immunoSEQ multiplex PCR; TCRdb's version includes in-frame clones alone and lacks a portion of them. The repertoire holds 8,000 to 10,000 clones, with around 92% as singletons. Sequencing used PBMCs, obtained 430 to 450 days after allogeneic stem cell transplant with calcineurin inhibitor and methotrexate. Receptor source: a male patient between 45 and 60 years old who received an allogeneic stem cell transplant from an unrelated donor, was CMV-positive, and had chronic GVHD only. Some T cells may trace back to the graft donor. CDR3s include the opening cysteine and the closing phenylalanine or tryptophan. D genes are given only for firm matches. A clone size is listed for some rows: how often the clone was seen (once, few, many), or a class if it is expanded.

v_gene: TRBV18; d_gene: TRBD1; abundance: .; j_gene: TRBJ1-5; CDR3aa: CASSPGGQENNQPQHF; CDR3nt: TGTGCCAGCTCACCAGGCGGACAGGAGAACAATCAGCCCCAGCATTTT
v_gene: TRBV19; d_gene: .; abundance: large; j_gene: TRBJ2-7; CDR3aa: CASSISTGGQEQYF; CDR3nt: TGTGCCAGTAGTATATCGACCGGGGGTCAAGAGCAGTACTTC
v_gene: TRBV7-3; d_gene: TRBD2; abundance: .; j_gene: TRBJ2-1; CDR3aa: CASSLAGGSNEQFF; CDR3nt: TGTGCCAGCAGCTTAGCCGGCGGGAGCAATGAGCAGTTCTTC
v_gene: TRBV6-6; d_gene: TRBD2; abundance: .; j_gene: TRBJ2-7; CDR3aa: CASGGPGLAYSEQYF; CDR3nt: TGTGCCAGCGGGGGACCGGGACTAGCTTATTCCGAGCAGTACTTC
v_gene: TRBV5-6; d_gene: .; abundance: once; j_gene: TRBJ2-7; CDR3aa: CASSSYRSSYEQYF; CDR3nt: TGTGCCAGCAGCTCCTACAGGAGCTCCTACGAGCAGTACTTC
v_gene: TRBV28; d_gene: .; abundance: few; j_gene: TRBJ1-1; CDR3aa: CASSLQGYGEAFF; CDR3nt: TGTGCCAGCAGTTTACAGGGTTACGGAGAAGCTTTCTTT
v_gene: TRBV27; d_gene: TRBD1; abundance: .; j_gene: TRBJ2-1; CDR3aa: CASSSRGLLSYNEQFF; CDR3nt: TGTGCCAGCAGTTCTAGGGGGCTGCTCTCCTACAATGAGCAGTTCTTC
v_gene: TRBV28; d_gene: TRBD2; abundance: .; j_gene: TRBJ2-1; CDR3aa: CASSPTSGNEQFF; CDR3nt: TGTGCCAGCAGTCCGACTAGCGGGAATGAGCAGTTCTTC
v_gene: TRBV12-5; d_gene: .; abundance: .; j_gene: TRBJ1-1; CDR3aa: CASGFWQANTEAFF; CDR3nt: TGTGCTAGTGGTTTTTGGCAGGCGAACACTGAAGCTTTCTTT
v_gene: TRBV11-2; d_gene: .; abundance: few; j_gene: TRBJ2-3; CDR3aa: CAVRGDLSTDTQYF; CDR3nt: TGTGCCGTCAGGGGGGACCTTAGCACAGATACGCAGTATTTT
v_gene: TRBV5-5; d_gene: .; abundance: .; j_gene: TRBJ1-2; CDR3aa: CASSLAGQTYYGYTF; CDR3nt: TGTGCCAGCAGCTTGGCCGGACAGACCTACTATGGCTACACCTTC
v_gene: TRBV5-6; d_gene: .; abundance: .; j_gene: TRBJ2-3; CDR3aa: CASSLTTDTQYF; CDR3nt: TGTGCCAGCAGCTTAACAACAGATACGCAGTATTTT
v_gene: TRBV5-6; d_gene: .; abundance: .; j_gene: TRBJ2-3; CDR3aa: CASSTHTDTQYF; CDR3nt: TGTGCCAGCAGCACTCACACAGATACGCAGTATTTT
v_gene: TRBV28; d_gene: .; abundance: .; j_gene: TRBJ2-7; CDR3aa: CASHGQIYYEQYF; CDR3nt: TGTGCCAGCCATGGACAGATTTACTACGAGCAGTACTTC
v_gene: TRBV7-3; d_gene: .; abundance: .; j_gene: TRBJ2-3; CDR3aa: CASNSSRLVADTQYF; CDR3nt: TGTGCCAGCAACTCCTCCCGACTAGTAGCAGATACGCAGTATTTT
v_gene: TRBV11-2; d_gene: TRBD2; abundance: .; j_gene: TRBJ2-3; CDR3aa: CASTLAGGRTDTQYF; CDR3nt: TGTGCCAGCACCCTAGCGGGGGGGCGCACAGATACGCAGTATTTT
v_gene: TRBV28; d_gene: .; abundance: .; j_gene: TRBJ1-4; CDR3aa: CASSLFGGANEKLFF; CDR3nt: TGTGCCAGCAGTTTATTTGGGGGGGCTAATGAAAAACTGTTTTTT
v_gene: TRBV9; d_gene: TRBD2; abundance: .; j_gene: TRBJ2-3; CDR3aa: CASSAPFLDLADVTDTQYF; CDR3nt: TGTGCCAGCAGCGCGCCGTTTTTGGACCTAGCGGATGTCACAGATACGCAGTATTTT
v_gene: TRBV29-1; d_gene: .; abundance: .; j_gene: TRBJ2-7; CDR3aa: CSVDSGANEQYF; CDR3nt: TGCAGCGTTGATTCTGGGGCCAACGAGCAGTACTTC
v_gene: TRBV28; d_gene: .; abundance: .; j_gene: TRBJ1-1; CDR3aa: CASSLGRTEAFF; CDR3nt: TGTGCCAGCAGTTTGGGGAGGACTGAAGCTTTCTTT
v_gene: TRBV7-8; d_gene: .; abundance: .; j_gene: TRBJ2-1; CDR3aa: CASSPLDNEQFF; CDR3nt: TGTGCCAGCAGTCCCCTTGACAATGAGCAGTTCTTC
v_gene: TRBV11-2; d_gene: TRBD2; abundance: .; j_gene: TRBJ2-1; CDR3aa: CASRFGGGADEQFF; CDR3nt: TGTGCCAGCAGGTTCGGCGGGGGGGCGGATGAGCAGTTCTTC
v_gene: TRBV4-1; d_gene: TRBD2; abundance: .; j_gene: TRBJ2-1; CDR3aa: CASRTTSGSYNEQFF; CDR3nt: TGCGCCAGCAGGACAACTAGCGGGTCCTACAATGAGCAGTTCTTC
v_gene: TRBV4-1; d_gene: .; abundance: .; j_gene: TRBJ2-1; CDR3aa: CASSQDPQGNEQFF; CDR3nt: TGCGCCAGCAGCCAAGATCCTCAGGGGAATGAGCAGTTCTTC
v_gene: TRBV4-2; d_gene: .; abundance: few; j_gene: TRBJ1-3; CDR3aa: CASSQAPGNTIYF; CDR3nt: TGTGCCAGCAGCCAAGCTCCGGGAAACACCATATATTTT
v_gene: TRBV9; d_gene: TRBD2; abundance: .; j_gene: TRBJ2-3; CDR3aa: CASSVDGTSWDTQYF; CDR3nt: TGTGCCAGCAGCGTAGATGGGACTAGCTGGGATACGCAGTATTTT
v_gene: TRBV7-7; d_gene: .; abundance: .; j_gene: TRBJ1-5; CDR3aa: CASSLDRDQPQHF; CDR3nt: TGTGCTAGCAGCTTAGATCGAGATCAGCCCCAGCATTTT
v_gene: TRBV5-1; d_gene: .; abundance: .; j_gene: TRBJ2-5; CDR3aa: CASSLDTTETQYF; CDR3nt: TGCGCCAGCAGCTTGGACACTACCGAGACCCAGTACTTC
v_gene: TRBV19; d_gene: TRBD2; abundance: .; j_gene: TRBJ2-7; CDR3aa: CASRSGGRYEQYF; CDR3nt: TGTGCCAGTAGATCGGGAGGGCGCTACGAGCAGTACTTC
v_gene: TRBV7-9; d_gene: TRBD1; abundance: .; j_gene: TRBJ2-5; CDR3aa: CASSPGTGENQETQYF; CDR3nt: TGTGCCAGCAGCCCGGGGACAGGGGAGAACCAAGAGACCCAGTACTTC
v_gene: TRBV4-1; d_gene: .; abundance: .; j_gene: TRBJ2-7; CDR3aa: CASSQGGFPPTYEQYF; CDR3nt: TGCGCCAGCAGCCAAGGTGGCTTCCCACCGACCTACGAGCAGTACTTC
v_gene: TRBV6-5; d_gene: .; abundance: .; j_gene: TRBJ2-6; CDR3aa: CASTRSGANVLTF; CDR3nt: TGTGCCAGCACCCGCTCTGGGGCCAACGTCCTGACTTTC
v_gene: TRBV29-1; d_gene: .; abundance: .; j_gene: TRBJ1-2; CDR3aa: CSVDSQGLIGGYTF; CDR3nt: TGCAGCGTTGATAGTCAGGGATTAATAGGTGGCTACACCTTC
v_gene: TRBV11-3; d_gene: TRBD1; abundance: .; j_gene: TRBJ2-7; CDR3aa: CASSSFRQGADYEQYF; CDR3nt: TGTGCCAGCAGCTCCTTTCGACAGGGGGCTGATTACGAGCAGTACTTC
v_gene: TRBV19; d_gene: TRBD1; abundance: .; j_gene: TRBJ1-1; CDR3aa: CASSAWDSVFEAFF; CDR3nt: TGTGCCAGTAGTGCCTGGGACAGCGTTTTTGAAGCTTTCTTT
v_gene: TRBV2; d_gene: TRBD2; abundance: once; j_gene: TRBJ2-7; CDR3aa: CASSEASGTSGTYEQYF; CDR3nt: TGTGCCAGCAGTGAAGCATCCGGGACTAGCGGGACCTACGAGCAGTACTTC
v_gene: TRBV13; d_gene: .; abundance: once; j_gene: TRBJ1-1; CDR3aa: CASSFRETLNTEAFF; CDR3nt: TGTGCCAGCAGCTTTCGGGAGACCCTGAACACTGAAGCTTTCTTT
v_gene: TRBV7-9; d_gene: TRBD2; abundance: few; j_gene: TRBJ2-4; CDR3aa: CASSLEAVGGGAKNIQYF; CDR3nt: TGTGCCAGCAGCTTAGAAGCCGTGGGGGGGGGAGCCAAAAACATTCAGTACTTC
v_gene: TRBV9; d_gene: TRBD1; abundance: once; j_gene: TRBJ1-1; CDR3aa: CASSPSGTGMNTEAFF; CDR3nt: TGTGCCAGCAGCCCCTCCGGGACAGGAATGAACACTGAAGCTTTCTTT
v_gene: TRBV5-1; d_gene: .; abundance: .; j_gene: TRBJ1-5; CDR3aa: CASSFSFNQPQHF; CDR3nt: TGCGCCAGCAGCTTTTCCTTCAATCAGCCCCAGCATTTT
v_gene: TRBV5-6; d_gene: .; abundance: .; j_gene: TRBJ1-1; CDR3aa: CASSFRGQGTTEAFF; CDR3nt: TGTGCCAGCAGCTTCCGCGGTCAGGGAACGACTGAAGCTTTCTTT
v_gene: TRBV5-4; d_gene: TRBD2; abundance: .; j_gene: TRBJ2-5; CDR3aa: CASSLTGGPETQYF; CDR3nt: TGTGCCAGCAGCTTGACGGGAGGGCCCGAGACCCAGTACTTC
v_gene: TRBV6-1; d_gene: .; abundance: .; j_gene: TRBJ1-5; CDR3aa: CASSEAGQGLPQNQPQHF; CDR3nt: TGTGCCAGCAGTGAAGCAGGGCAGGGGTTACCACAGAATCAGCCCCAGCATTTT
v_gene: TRBV6-5; d_gene: .; abundance: .; j_gene: TRBJ1-2; CDR3aa: CASEPSGGWGYTF; CDR3nt: TGTGCCAGCGAACCCAGCGGGGGCTGGGGCTACACCTTC
v_gene: TRBV9; d_gene: TRBD2; abundance: .; j_gene: TRBJ2-5; CDR3aa: CASSPRTSPETQYF; CDR3nt: TGTGCCAGCAGCCCACGGACTAGCCCAGAGACCCAGTACTTC
v_gene: TRBV7-6; d_gene: TRBD2; abundance: .; j_gene: TRBJ2-1; CDR3aa: CASSSRLAGGPNEQFF; CDR3nt: TGTGCCAGCAGCTCCCGACTAGCGGGAGGCCCCAATGAGCAGTTCTTC